This T cell receptor (beta chain) was captured by sequencing in a study of cytomegalovirus exposure and HLA in healthy donors. Healthy bone marrow donors formed the donor group. Amplification used 60 Vbeta primers and 13 Jbeta primers. Clones were read by immunoSEQ multiplex PCR, and TCRdb kept only the in-frame ones, dropping some. This table holds 120,000 to 150,000 clones, around 85% found once. Germline assignment: CDR1 SGHTA and CDR2 FQGTGA. The CDR3 consists of 13 residues. Trimming took 3 bases from V and 6 from J; bases not matched to a gene: 4. Sequenced: PBMCs. The V and J genes are TRBV7-3 and TRBJ2-7, with 8 bases fitting TRBD1. The TCR sequence derives from a man in his forties in good health and CMV-seropositive. In DNA, the CDR3 is TGTGCCAGCAGCTTCTCGACAGGGGTCGAGCAGTACTTC. It yields the protein CASSFSTGVEQYF.